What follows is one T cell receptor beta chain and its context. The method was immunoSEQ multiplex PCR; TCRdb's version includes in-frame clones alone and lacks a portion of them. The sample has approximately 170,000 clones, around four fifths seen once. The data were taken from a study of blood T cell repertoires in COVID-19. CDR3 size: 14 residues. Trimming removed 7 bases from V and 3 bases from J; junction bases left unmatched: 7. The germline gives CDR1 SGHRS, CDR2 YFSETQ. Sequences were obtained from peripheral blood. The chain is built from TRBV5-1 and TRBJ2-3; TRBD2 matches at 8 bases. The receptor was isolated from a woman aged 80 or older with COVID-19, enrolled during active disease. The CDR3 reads CASQREQVTDTQYF. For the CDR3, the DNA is TGCGCCAGCCAGCGGGAGCAGGTGACAGATACGCAGTATTTT. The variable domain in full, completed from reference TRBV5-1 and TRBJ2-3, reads KAGVTQTPRYLIKTRGQQVTLSCSPISGHRSVSWYQQTPGQGLQFLFEYFSETQRNKGNFPGRFSGRQFSNSRSEMNVSTLELGDSALYLCASQREQVTDTQYFGPGTRLTVL.